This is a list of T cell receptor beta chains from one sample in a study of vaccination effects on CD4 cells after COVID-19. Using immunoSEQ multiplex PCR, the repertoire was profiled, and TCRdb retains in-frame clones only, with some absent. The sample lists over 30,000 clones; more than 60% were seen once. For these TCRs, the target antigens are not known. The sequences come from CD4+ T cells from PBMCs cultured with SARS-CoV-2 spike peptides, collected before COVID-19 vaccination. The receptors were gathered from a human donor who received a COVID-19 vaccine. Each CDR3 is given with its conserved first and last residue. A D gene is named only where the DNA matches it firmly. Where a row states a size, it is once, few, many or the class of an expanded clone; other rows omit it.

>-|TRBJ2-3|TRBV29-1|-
CSVQGGTDTQYF
TGCAGCGTTCAGGGCGGCACAGATACGCAGTATTTT
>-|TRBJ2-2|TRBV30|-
CAWSPTALAGELFF
TGTGCCTGGAGTCCTACTGCCCTCGCCGGGGAGCTGTTTTTT
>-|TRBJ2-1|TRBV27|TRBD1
CASTRQGYNEQFF
TGTGCCAGCACCAGACAGGGCTACAATGAGCAGTTCTTC
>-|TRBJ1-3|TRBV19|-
CASSIGARGNTIYF
TGTGCCAGTAGTATAGGGGCCCGAGGGAACACCATATATTTT
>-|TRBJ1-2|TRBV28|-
CASSIPGGAGNGYTF
TGTGCCAGCAGTATCCCCGGCGGGGCAGGCAATGGCTACACCTTC
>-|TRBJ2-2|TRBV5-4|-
CASSPGTGNTGELFF
TGTGCCAGCAGCCCTGGGACGGGGAACACCGGGGAGCTGTTTTTT
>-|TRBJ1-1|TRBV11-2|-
CASSLVSRWTVNTEAFF
TGTGCCAGCAGCTTAGTTAGTCGGTGGACAGTGAACACTGAAGCTTTCTTT
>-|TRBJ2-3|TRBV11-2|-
CASSPPGPGTDTQYF
TGTGCCAGCAGCCCCCCGGGACCCGGCACAGATACGCAGTATTTT
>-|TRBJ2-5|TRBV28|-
CASSLGQTQYF
TGTGCCAGCAGTTTAGGACAGACCCAGTACTTC
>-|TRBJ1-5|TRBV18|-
CASSSVERGNQPQHF
TGTGCCAGCTCATCCGTGGAACGAGGGAATCAGCCCCAGCATTTT
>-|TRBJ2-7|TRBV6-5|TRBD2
CASGGAYEQYF
TGTGCCAGCGGGGGGGCCTACGAGCAGTACTTC
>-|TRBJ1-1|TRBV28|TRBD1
CASSFFRTGGSLGAFF
TGTGCCAGCAGTTTTTTTAGGACAGGGGGCTCGCTTGGAGCTTTCTTT
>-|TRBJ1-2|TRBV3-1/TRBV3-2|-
CASSHGWDEASSYTF
TGTGCCAGCAGCCATGGTTGGGACGAGGCCTCGAGCTACACCTTC
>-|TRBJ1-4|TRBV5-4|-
CASSPSAGNEKLFF
TGTGCCAGCAGCCCGTCGGCGGGAAATGAAAAACTGTTTTTT
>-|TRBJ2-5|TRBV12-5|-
CASGLSGLFQETQYF
TGTGCTAGTGGTTTGTCGGGACTTTTCCAAGAGACCCAGTACTTC
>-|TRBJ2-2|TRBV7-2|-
CASNLPRDSQNTGELFF
TGTGCCAGCAACCTCCCCCGGGACTCCCAAAACACCGGGGAGCTGTTTTTT
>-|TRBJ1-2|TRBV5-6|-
CASSLVGPGYTF
TGTGCCAGCAGCTTGGTAGGGCCCGGCTACACCTTC
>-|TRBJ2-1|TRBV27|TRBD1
CASSLTGETYNEQFF
TGTGCCAGCAGTTTGACAGGGGAAACCTACAATGAGCAGTTCTTC
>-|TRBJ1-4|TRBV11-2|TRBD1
CASSLARGRGTNEKLFF
TGTGCCAGCAGCTTGGCCAGGGGGCGAGGGACTAATGAAAAACTGTTTTTT
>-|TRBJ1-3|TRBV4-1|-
CASSRSDISGNTIYF
TGCGCCAGCAGCCGGTCGGACATCTCTGGAAACACCATATATTTT
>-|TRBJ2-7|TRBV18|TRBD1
CASSPVGQGYEQYF
TGTGCCAGCTCACCAGTGGGACAGGGGTACGAGCAGTACTTC
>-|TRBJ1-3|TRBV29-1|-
CSAKPTQAGNTIYF
TGCAGCGCCAAACCCACTCAAGCTGGAAACACCATATATTTT
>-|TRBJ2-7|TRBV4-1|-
CASSQGQRYEQYF
TGCGCCAGCAGCCAAGGGCAGCGCTACGAGCAGTACTTC
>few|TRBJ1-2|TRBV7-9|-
CASSLVQGRLETYGYTF
TGTGCCAGCAGCTTAGTACAGGGTCGGTTAGAAACCTATGGCTACACCTTC
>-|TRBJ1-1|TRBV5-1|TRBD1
CASSDTGGGAEAFF
TGCGCCAGCAGCGATACAGGGGGCGGTGCTGAAGCTTTCTTT
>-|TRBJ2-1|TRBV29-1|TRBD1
CSVVRDRGHGEQFF
TGCAGCGTTGTCCGGGACAGGGGGCATGGTGAGCAGTTCTTC
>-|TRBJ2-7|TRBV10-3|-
CAISAPRTVYEQYF
TGTGCCATCAGTGCCCCTCGGACAGTCTACGAGCAGTACTTC
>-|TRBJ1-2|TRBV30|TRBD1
CAWRRTGFGYTF
TGTGCCTGGAGGAGGACAGGGTTCGGCTACACCTTC
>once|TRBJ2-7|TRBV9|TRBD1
CASSVAPEIDRGPHEQYF
TGTGCCAGCAGCGTTGCCCCAGAGATTGACAGGGGCCCCCACGAGCAGTACTTC
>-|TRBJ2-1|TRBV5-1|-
CASSGSAGSNEQFF
TGCGCCAGCAGCGGATCAGCGGGCTCCAATGAGCAGTTCTTC
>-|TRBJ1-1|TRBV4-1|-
CASSPLSSNTEAFF
TGCGCCAGCAGCCCCCTAAGTTCGAACACTGAAGCTTTCTTT
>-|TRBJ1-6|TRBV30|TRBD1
CAWTKTGGNSPLHF
TGTGCCTGGACCAAAACAGGGGGGAATTCACCCCTCCACTTT
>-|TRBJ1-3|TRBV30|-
CAWSVDRSSGNTIYF
TGTGCCTGGAGTGTAGACAGGAGCTCTGGAAACACCATATATTTT
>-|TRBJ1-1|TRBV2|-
CASSKTTARGTEAFF
TGTGCCAGCAGTAAAACGACGGCCCGCGGCACTGAAGCTTTCTTT
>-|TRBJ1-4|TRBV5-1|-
CASSLSRANEKLFF
TGCGCCAGCAGCTTGAGTAGGGCTAATGAAAAACTGTTTTTT
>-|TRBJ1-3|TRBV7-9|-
CASSLSTSGNTIYF
TGTGCCAGCAGCTTAAGTACCTCTGGAAACACCATATATTTT
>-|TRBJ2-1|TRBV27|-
CASTTGTDPRVEQFF
TGTGCCAGCACCACCGGGACGGACCCACGGGTTGAGCAGTTCTTC
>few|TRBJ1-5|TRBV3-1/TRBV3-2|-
CASSQEAGPNQPQHF
TGTGCCAGCAGCCAAGAGGCGGGACCAAATCAGCCCCAGCATTTT
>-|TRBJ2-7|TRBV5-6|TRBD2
CASSRAVSGTPYEQYF
TGTGCCAGCAGCCGGGCGGTTAGCGGGACCCCCTACGAGCAGTACTTC
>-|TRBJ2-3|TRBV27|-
CASSSAGGSRYF
TGTGCCAGCAGTTCCGCCGGGGGTAGTCGGTATTTT
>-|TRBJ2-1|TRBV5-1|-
CASSFGTLGEQFF
TGCGCCAGCAGCTTCGGTACCCTCGGTGAGCAGTTCTTC
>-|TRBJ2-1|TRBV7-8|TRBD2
CASSMGTSLGEQFF
TGTGCCAGCAGCATGGGGACTAGTTTAGGCGAGCAGTTCTTC
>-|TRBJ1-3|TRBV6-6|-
CASSYLFDTIYF
TGTGCCAGCAGTTACCTCTTTGACACCATATATTTT
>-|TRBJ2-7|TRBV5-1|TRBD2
CASSAGTSASYEQYF
TGCGCCAGCAGCGCGGGGACTAGCGCGTCCTACGAGCAGTACTTC
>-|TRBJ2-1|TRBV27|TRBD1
CASSPSTGFGEQFF
TGTGCCAGCAGTCCCTCGACAGGGTTTGGAGAGCAGTTCTTC
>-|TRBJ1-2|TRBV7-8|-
CASSPGTGYTF
TGTGCCAGCAGCCCAGGGACGGGCTACACCTTC
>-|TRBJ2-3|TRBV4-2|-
CASSPAEATDTQYF
TGTGCCAGCAGTCCCGCTGAGGCTACAGATACGCAGTATTTT
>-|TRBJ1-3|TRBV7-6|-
CASSLNMGGATGNTIYF
TGTGCCAGCAGCTTAAATATGGGAGGGGCAACTGGAAACACCATATATTTT
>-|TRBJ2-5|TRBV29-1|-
CSAPRPGRETQYF
TGCAGCGCCCCCCGCCCCGGTCGGGAGACCCAGTACTTC
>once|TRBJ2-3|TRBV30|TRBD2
CAWMRGGLDTQYF
TGTGCCTGGATGCGGGGGGGCCTAGATACGCAGTATTTT
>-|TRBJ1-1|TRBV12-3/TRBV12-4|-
CASSLVQNTEAFF
TGTGCCAGCAGTTTGGTTCAGAACACTGAAGCTTTCTTT
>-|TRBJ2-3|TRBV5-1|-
CASSLEGPYSTDTQYF
TGCGCCAGCAGCTTGGAGGGGCCTTACAGCACAGATACGCAGTATTTT
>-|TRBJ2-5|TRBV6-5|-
CASSRTVQETQYF
TGTGCCAGCAGTCGGACAGTCCAAGAGACCCAGTACTTC
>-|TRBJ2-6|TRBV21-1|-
CASSNAGANVLTF
TGTGCCAGCAGCAATGCAGGGGCCAACGTCCTGACTTTC
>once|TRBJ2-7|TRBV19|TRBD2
CASSITGGRSYEQYF
TGTGCCAGTAGTATAACGGGAGGCAGGTCCTACGAGCAGTACTTC
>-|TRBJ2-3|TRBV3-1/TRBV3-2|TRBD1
CASSVGTGGPQYF
TGTGCCAGCAGCGTCGGGACAGGGGGCCCGCAGTATTTT